These 18 T cell receptor beta chains were sequenced from one sample in a study of cytomegalovirus exposure and HLA in healthy donors. In the PCR, 60 Vbeta and 13 Jbeta primers were used. Here immunoSEQ multiplex PCR was the method, and the copy in TCRdb shows in-frame clones only, minus some. The sample lists under 200,000 clones; less than 90% were seen once. Sequencing was performed on PBMCs. The receptor source for this set is a man aged 18 to 30 in good health and CMV-seronegative.

This chain connects TRBV7-6 to TRBJ1-5; D perhaps matches TRBD1 (5 bases). The CDR3 loop spans 19 amino acids. Germline CDR1 is SGHVS and CDR2 is FNYEAQ. With 5 bases removed from V and 12 bases from J, the gap between germline ends came to 35 bases. As DNA, the CDR3 is TGTGCCAGCAGCCCAAGGGTTCCGGGTCACGTAAGGTCTAATCAGGGCCAGCATTTT. Translated: CASSPRVPGHVRSNQGQHF.

This rearrangement joins TRBV4-3 to TRBJ1-4, with TRBD1 as a possible D gene (6 bases). CDR1 is LGHNA and CDR2 is YSLEER in the germline V gene. V lost 5 bases and J lost 7, with 14 bases in between. The CDR3 runs to 14 residues. This CDR3 reads CASSGQLRGEKLFF. The CDR3 nucleotides read TGCGCCAGCAGCGGACAGCTTAGGGGTGAAAAACTGTTTTTT.

This clone occurred once. The CDR3, as DNA: TGCGCCAGCACTAGATCCGGCATTGACAGGGACTATGGCTACACCTTC. It is translated as CASTRSGIDRDYGYTF. The chain recombines TRBV4-1 with TRBJ1-2; 7 bases map to TRBD1. CDR3 size: 16 residues. The germline V gene encodes CDR1 MGHRA and CDR2 YSYEKL. V was clipped by 7 bases and J by 3 bases; unmatched bases: 14.

This sequence joins TRBV19 and TRBJ1-4; 10 bases are a match to TRBD1. The V gene end was trimmed by 4 bases and the J gene end by 8 bases; junction bases not matched to a gene: 7. CDR3 length equals 15 residues. Germline loops: CDR1 LNHDA, CDR2 SQIVND (reference sequence). In DNA, the CDR3 is TGTGCCAGTAGTAGTTCCGGGACAGGGGTCGAAAAACTGTTTTTT. It yields the protein CASSSSGTGVEKLFF.

The V and J genes are TRBV4-1 and TRBJ1-6; D may be TRBD1 (5 bases). This CDR3 has 18 amino acids. Germline CDR1 MGHRA, CDR2 YSYEKL. Trimming shortened V by 4 bases and J by 3 bases, and 19 bases separated the two germline ends. The CDR3 loop is CASSPRRGPSNYNSPLHF. The CDR3 nucleotides read TGCGCCAGCAGCCCACGGAGGGGACCCTCAAACTATAATTCACCCCTCCACTTT.

The CDR3 loop reads CASLGTSGHEQYF. The CDR3 nucleotides are TGTGCCAGCTTGGGGACTAGCGGACACGAGCAGTACTTC. The gene calls are TRBV6-1 and TRBJ2-7; 11 bases map to TRBD2. With V trimmed by 8 bases and J by 5 bases, 5 bases remained unmatched. CDR1 MNHNS and CDR2 SASEGT come from the germline V gene. This CDR3 region has 13 residues.

DNA for the CDR3: TGTGCTAGTGGTTTGGTAAAAAAGGACTCCCCCGGTGGAGCCAAAAACATTCAGTACTTC. Its protein product is CASGLVKKDSPGGAKNIQYF. V usage is TRBV12-5 and J usage is TRBJ2-4, with TRBD2 as a possible D gene (5 bases). The germline V gene encodes CDR1 LGHNT and CDR2 FRNRAP. Trimming shortened V by 0 bases and J by 0 bases, and 21 bases separated the two germline ends. The CDR3 spans 20 residues.

This chain uses TRBV7-6 with TRBJ2-7; 9 bases fit TRBD2. The CDR3 is 14 amino acids. The trim removed 0 bases at V and 4 bases at J, leaving 1 base unmatched. Germline V lookup: CDR1 SGHVS, CDR2 FNYEAQ. The CDR3: CASSLATSGYEQYF. As DNA, the CDR3 is TGTGCCAGCAGCTTAGCGACTAGCGGTTACGAGCAGTACTTC.

The chain joins TRBV5-1 to TRBJ1-4; tentative D call: TRBD1 (5 bases). V was shortened by 7 bases and J by 0 bases, with 10 bases between the two germline ends. Germline CDR1 SGHRS, CDR2 YFSETQ. This CDR3 is 14 amino acids long. CDR3 DNA: TGCGCCAGCGGAACAGGAGCAACTAATGAAAAACTGTTTTTT. Translated: CASGTGATNEKLFF.

The V gene is TRBV7-3, the J gene TRBJ2-2; 9 bases agree with TRBD2. J was trimmed by 6 bases and V by 4 bases; bases with no gene match: 12. This CDR3 is 17 amino acids long. CDR1 SGHTA and CDR2 FQGTGA come from the germline V gene. CDR3 coding DNA: TGTGCCAGCAGCTCTCTGCCTAGCGGGATGGTGGCCGGGGAGCTGTTTTTT. This codes for CASSSLPSGMVAGELFF.

The V call is TRBV19, the J call TRBJ2-1; 10 bases line up with TRBD1. The CDR3 runs 14 residues. Germline V lookup: CDR1 LNHDA, CDR2 SQIVND (reference sequence). The V segment lost 10 bases and the J segment 4 bases; nucleotides outside the gene matches: 7. The CDR3 protein is CATSGTGVYNEQFF. The CDR3 DNA reads TGTGCCACCTCCGGGACAGGGGTTTACAATGAGCAGTTCTTC.

The gene calls are TRBV4-1 and TRBJ2-4; D possibly corresponds to TRBD2 (5 bases). The CDR3 sequence is 15 residues long. V was clipped by 5 bases and J by 8 bases, with 19 bases between them. CDR1 is MGHRA and CDR2 is YSYEKL in the germline V gene. CDR3 protein: CASSSPHIPGDIQYF. The CDR3 bases are TGCGCCAGCAGCTCACCACATATCCCCGGGGACATTCAGTACTTC.

This clone was recorded a few times. The chain has TRBV2 and TRBJ2-7; 9 bases are a match to TRBD1. This CDR3 spans 12 amino acids. The germline V gene has CDR1 SNHLY and CDR2 FYNNEI. The trim removed 10 bases at V and 5 bases at J, leaving 6 bases unmatched. The CDR3 bases are TGTGCCACCGGGACAGGGATCGACGAGCAGTACTTC. This sequence encodes CATGTGIDEQYF.

This clone appeared once. The genes are TRBV6-6 and TRBJ2-7, with 10 bases identical to TRBD1. Trimming took 4 bases from V and 7 from J; bases not matched to a gene: 7. Germline CDR1 is MNHNY and CDR2 is SVGAGI (reference sequence). This CDR3 is 14 amino acids long. The CDR3 here is CASSLAGQGYEQYF. The CDR3 DNA is TGTGCCAGCAGTTTGGCGGGACAGGGGTATGAGCAGTACTTC.

The chain joins TRBV4-3 to TRBJ2-7, with D possibly TRBD1 on 5 matching bases. The CDR3 sequence is 16 residues long. Germline-derived CDR1 and CDR2 are LGHNA and YSLEER. Trimming cost V 1 base and J 1 base, with 14 bases left between them. The CDR3 region is CASSQVGYRNSYEQYF. Here the CDR3 DNA reads TGCGCCAGCAGCCAAGTCGGGTACAGGAATTCCTACGAGCAGTACTTC.

The V and J genes are TRBV27 and TRBJ2-2, with 10 positions matching TRBD1. The V gene end was trimmed by 6 bases and the J gene end by 4 bases; junction bases not matched to a gene: 8. The length of the CDR3 is 16 residues. Germline V gene lookup returns CDR1 MNHEY and CDR2 SMNVEV (reference sequence). CDR3 sequence: CASRKNRDRGTGELFF. The DNA for the CDR3 is TGTGCCAGCAGAAAAAACCGGGACAGGGGCACCGGGGAGCTGTTTTTT.

The chain carries TRBV4-1 and TRBJ1-5; no reliable D call. V was shortened by 0 bases and J by 7 bases, with 13 bases between the two germline ends. The CDR3 is 15 amino acids. Germline CDR1 is MGHRA and CDR2 is YSYEKL. The CDR3 coding sequence is TGCGCCAGCAGCCAAGATCCCCAGCCCGGGCAGCCCCAGCATTTT. Protein: CASSQDPQPGQPQHF.

The chain couples TRBV6-6 to TRBJ1-5; a weak D match, TRBD1 (5 bases). The V and J ends lost 10 bases and 0 bases respectively, with 10 bases between them. The germline V gene encodes CDR1 MNHNY and CDR2 SVGAGI (reference sequence). This CDR3 is 13 amino acids long. The CDR3: CATRTYSNQPQHF. In DNA form, the CDR3 reads TGTGCCACACGGACATATAGCAATCAGCCCCAGCATTTT.